The T cell receptor (beta chain) under discussion was sequenced for a study of radiation and T cells in renal cell carcinoma. General study points: Dominant CDR3 motifs were more common in irradiated tumors than controls. From baseline, blood top tumor clonotypes peaked at 2 weeks post-radiation. Without pretreatment biopsies, baseline tumor clonotype presence was undetermined.

This clone was recorded only once. Its antigen is undetermined. Produced via immunoSEQ multiplex PCR; TCRdb's table is partial and in-frame only. The repertoire consists of 15,000 or so clones, with roughly 50% occurring once and the leading ten covering under 50%. This CDR3 is 16 amino acids long. V was clipped by 0 bases and J by 6 bases; unmatched bases: 9. Per the germline V gene, CDR1 is SGHRS and CDR2 is YFSETQ. Treatment defined: 15 Gy SBRT to primary tumor, nephrectomy 4 weeks later. The tumor was a clear cell renal cell carcinoma. The receptor was isolated from a woman aged 60-75 years with renal cell carcinoma. The chain links TRBV5-1 to TRBJ2-1, with 7 bases that match TRBD1. The specimen was tumor tissue, collected from a patient whose treatment included radiotherapy and nephrectomy. CDR3 region: CASSLDRGLAPNEQFF. As DNA, the CDR3 is TGCGCCAGCAGCTTGGACAGGGGCCTGGCCCCCAATGAGCAGTTCTTC.